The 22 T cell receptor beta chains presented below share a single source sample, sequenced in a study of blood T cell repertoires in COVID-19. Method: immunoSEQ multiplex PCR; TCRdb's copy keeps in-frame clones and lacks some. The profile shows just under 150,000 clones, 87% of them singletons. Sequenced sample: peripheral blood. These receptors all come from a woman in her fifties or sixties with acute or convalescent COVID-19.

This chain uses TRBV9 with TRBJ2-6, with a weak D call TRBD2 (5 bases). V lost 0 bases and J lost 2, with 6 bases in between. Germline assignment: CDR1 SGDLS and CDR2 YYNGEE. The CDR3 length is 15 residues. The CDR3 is CASSVERAGANVLTF. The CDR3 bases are TGTGCCAGCAGCGTAGAGAGGGCTGGGGCCAACGTCCTGACTTTC. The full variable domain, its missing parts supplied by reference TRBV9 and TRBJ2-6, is DSGVTQTPKHLITATGQRVTLRCSPRSGDLSVYWYQQSLDQGLQFLIQYYNGEERAKGNILERFSAQQFPDLHSELNLSSLELGDSALYFCASSVERAGANVLTFGAGSRLTVL.

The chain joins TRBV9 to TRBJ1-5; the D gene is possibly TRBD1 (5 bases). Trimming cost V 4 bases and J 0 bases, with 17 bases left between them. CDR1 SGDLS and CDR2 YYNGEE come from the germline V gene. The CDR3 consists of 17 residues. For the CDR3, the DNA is TGTGCCAGCAGCCAAAACCTACAGGTGGATAGCAATCAGCCCCAGCATTTT. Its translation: CASSQNLQVDSNQPQHF.

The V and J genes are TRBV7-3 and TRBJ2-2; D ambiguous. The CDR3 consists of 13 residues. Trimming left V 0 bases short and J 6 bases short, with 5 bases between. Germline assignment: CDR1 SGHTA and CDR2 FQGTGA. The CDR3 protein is CASSLTTSGELFF. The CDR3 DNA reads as TGTGCCAGCAGCTTAACGACTTCCGGGGAGCTGTTTTTT.

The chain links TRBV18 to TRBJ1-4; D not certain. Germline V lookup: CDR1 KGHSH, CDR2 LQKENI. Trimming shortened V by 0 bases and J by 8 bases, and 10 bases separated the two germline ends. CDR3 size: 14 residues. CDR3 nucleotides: TGTGCCAGCTCACCACCGACTATAGGAGAAAAACTGTTTTTT. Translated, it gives CASSPPTIGEKLFF.

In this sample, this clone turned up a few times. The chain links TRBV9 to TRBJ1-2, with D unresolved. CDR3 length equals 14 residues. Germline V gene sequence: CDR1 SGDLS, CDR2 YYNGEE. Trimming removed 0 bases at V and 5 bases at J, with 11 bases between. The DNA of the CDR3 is TGTGCCAGCAGCGTAGGATTTGAGAGGTATGGCTACACCTTC. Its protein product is CASSVGFERYGYTF.

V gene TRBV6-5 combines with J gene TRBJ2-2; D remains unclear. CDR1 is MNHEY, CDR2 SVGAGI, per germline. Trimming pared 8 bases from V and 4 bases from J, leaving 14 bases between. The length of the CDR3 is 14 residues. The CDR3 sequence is CASGAGSATGELFF. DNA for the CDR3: TGTGCCAGCGGAGCCGGGTCGGCCACCGGGGAGCTGTTTTTT.

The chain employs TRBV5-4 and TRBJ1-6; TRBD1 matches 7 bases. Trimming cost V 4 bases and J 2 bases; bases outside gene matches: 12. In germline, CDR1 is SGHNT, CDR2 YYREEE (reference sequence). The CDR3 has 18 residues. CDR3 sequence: CASSTDTGVMAYNSPLHF. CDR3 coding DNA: TGTGCCAGCAGCACAGATACAGGGGTGATGGCCTATAATTCACCCCTCCACTTT.

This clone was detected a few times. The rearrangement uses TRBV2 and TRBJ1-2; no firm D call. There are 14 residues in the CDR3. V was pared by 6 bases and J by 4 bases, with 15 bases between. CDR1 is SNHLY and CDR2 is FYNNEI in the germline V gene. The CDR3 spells CASRGYSILYGYTF. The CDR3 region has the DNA TGTGCCAGCAGGGGCTATTCGATCCTCTATGGCTACACCTTC.

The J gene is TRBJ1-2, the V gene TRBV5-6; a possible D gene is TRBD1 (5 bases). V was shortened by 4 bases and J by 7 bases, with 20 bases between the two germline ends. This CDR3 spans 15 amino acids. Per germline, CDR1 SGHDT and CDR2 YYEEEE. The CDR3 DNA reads TGTGCCAGCAGCCCCGGGGGGTTTGGTTATAGTGGCTACACCTTC. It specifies CASSPGGFGYSGYTF.

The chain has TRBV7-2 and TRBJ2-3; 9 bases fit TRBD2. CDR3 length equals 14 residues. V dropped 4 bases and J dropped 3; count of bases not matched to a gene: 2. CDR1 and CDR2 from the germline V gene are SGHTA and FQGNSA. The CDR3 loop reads CASSSGLATDTQYF. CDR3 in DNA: TGTGCCAGCAGCTCGGGACTAGCAACAGATACGCAGTATTTT. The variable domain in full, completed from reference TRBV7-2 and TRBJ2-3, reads GAGVSQSPSNKVTEKGKDVELRCDPISGHTALYWYRQSLGQGLEFLIYFQGNSAPDKSGLPSDRFSAERTGGSVSTLTIQRTQQEDSAVYLCASSSGLATDTQYFGPGTRLTVL.

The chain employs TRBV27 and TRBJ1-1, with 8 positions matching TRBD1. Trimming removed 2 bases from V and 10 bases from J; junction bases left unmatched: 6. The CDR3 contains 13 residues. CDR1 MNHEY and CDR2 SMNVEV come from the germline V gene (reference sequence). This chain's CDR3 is CASSLGAGGGAFF. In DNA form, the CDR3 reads TGTGCCAGCAGTTTAGGGGCAGGGGGCGGAGCTTTCTTT.

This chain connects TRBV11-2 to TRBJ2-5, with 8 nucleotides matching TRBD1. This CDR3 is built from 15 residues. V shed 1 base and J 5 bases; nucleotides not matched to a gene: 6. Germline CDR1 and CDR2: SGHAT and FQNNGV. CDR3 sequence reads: CASSLVAGGMETQYF. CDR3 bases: TGTGCCAGCAGCTTAGTGGCAGGGGGCATGGAGACCCAGTACTTC.

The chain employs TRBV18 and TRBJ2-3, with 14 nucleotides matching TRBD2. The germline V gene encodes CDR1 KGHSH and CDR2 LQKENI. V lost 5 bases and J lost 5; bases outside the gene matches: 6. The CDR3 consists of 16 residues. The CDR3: CASSDGLAGGEDTQYF. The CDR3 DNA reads TGTGCCAGCTCAGACGGACTAGCGGGAGGAGAAGATACGCAGTATTTT.

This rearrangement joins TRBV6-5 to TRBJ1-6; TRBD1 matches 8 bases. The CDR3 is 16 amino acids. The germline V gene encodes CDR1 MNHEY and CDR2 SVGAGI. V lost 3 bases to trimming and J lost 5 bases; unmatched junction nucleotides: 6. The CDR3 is CASSYGQGGNNSPLHF. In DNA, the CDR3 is TGTGCCAGCAGTTATGGACAGGGTGGTAATAATTCACCCCTCCACTTT.

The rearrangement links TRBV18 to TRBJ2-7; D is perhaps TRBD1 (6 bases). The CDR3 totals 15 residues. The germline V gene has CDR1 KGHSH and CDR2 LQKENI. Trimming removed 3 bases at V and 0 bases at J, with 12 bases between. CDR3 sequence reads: CASSPRGISSYEQYF. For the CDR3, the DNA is TGTGCCAGCTCACCTAGGGGGATCTCCTCCTACGAGCAGTACTTC.

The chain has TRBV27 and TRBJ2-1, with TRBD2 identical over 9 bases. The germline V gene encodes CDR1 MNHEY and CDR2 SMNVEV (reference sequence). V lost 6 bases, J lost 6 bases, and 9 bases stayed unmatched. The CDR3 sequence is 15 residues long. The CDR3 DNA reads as TGTGCCAGCAGCTCCGGTAGCGGGGGACTCAATGAGCAGTTCTTC. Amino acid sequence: CASSSGSGGLNEQFF.

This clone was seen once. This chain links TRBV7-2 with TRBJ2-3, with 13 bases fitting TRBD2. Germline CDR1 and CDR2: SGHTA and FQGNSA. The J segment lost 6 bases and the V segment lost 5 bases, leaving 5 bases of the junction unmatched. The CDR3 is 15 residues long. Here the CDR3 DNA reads TGTGCCAGCAGCCTTTGGACTAGCGGGGGCGATACGCAGTATTTT. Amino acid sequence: CASSLWTSGGDTQYF.

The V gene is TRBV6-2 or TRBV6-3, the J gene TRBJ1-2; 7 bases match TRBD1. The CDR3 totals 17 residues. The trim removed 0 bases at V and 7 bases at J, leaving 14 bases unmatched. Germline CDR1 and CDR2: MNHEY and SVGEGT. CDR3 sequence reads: CASSYSIPRKTGLGYTF. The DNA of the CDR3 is TGTGCCAGCAGTTACTCGATCCCGAGGAAGACAGGGCTTGGCTACACCTTC.

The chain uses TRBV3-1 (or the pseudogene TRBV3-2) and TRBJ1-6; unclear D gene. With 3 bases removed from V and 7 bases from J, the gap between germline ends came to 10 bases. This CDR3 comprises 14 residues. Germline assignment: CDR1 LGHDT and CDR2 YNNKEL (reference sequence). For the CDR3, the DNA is TGTGCCAGCAGCCATACGGGAGTGAATTCACCCCTCCACTTT. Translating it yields CASSHTGVNSPLHF.

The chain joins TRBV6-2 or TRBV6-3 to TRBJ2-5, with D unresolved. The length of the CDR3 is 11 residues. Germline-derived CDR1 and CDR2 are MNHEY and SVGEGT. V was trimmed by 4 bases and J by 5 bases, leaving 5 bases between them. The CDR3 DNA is TGTGCCAGCAGTTCACTCGAGACCCAGTACTTC. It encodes CASSSLETQYF.

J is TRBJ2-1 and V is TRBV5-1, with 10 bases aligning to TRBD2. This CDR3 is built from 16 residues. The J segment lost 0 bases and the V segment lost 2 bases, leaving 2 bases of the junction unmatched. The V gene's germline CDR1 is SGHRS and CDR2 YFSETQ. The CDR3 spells CASSFSGRSSYNEQFF. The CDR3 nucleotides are TGCGCCAGCAGCTTTAGCGGGAGGAGCTCCTACAATGAGCAGTTCTTC.

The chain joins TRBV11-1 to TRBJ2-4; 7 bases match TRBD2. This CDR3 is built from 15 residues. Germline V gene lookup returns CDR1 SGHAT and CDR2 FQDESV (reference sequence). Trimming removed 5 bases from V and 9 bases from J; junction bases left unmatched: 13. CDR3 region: CASSPRWEGQIIQYF. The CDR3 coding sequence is TGTGCCAGCAGCCCTAGATGGGAGGGCCAGATCATTCAGTACTTC.